The rows below give T cell receptor beta chains drawn from one sample of a study of somatic mutations in cytotoxic T cells in rheumatoid arthritis. The repertoire was sequenced with immunoSEQ multiplex PCR; TCRdb's copy has only in-frame clones and lacks some. Counted here are more than 25,000 clones, approximately 73% occurring once; the ten biggest clones make up approximately 9.9%. The sample taken for sequencing was CD8+ T cells sorted from blood. These receptors were obtained from a woman aged 18 to 35 in good health. Both conserved end residues are part of each CDR3. The D gene is left open where the match is weak. Clone size is not always given. Where it is, it says once, few, many or a class for expanded clones.

v_gene: TRBV4-1
j_gene: TRBJ1-2
abundance: few
len: 17
d_gene: .
CDR3aa: CASSPRESQGQHYGYTF
CDR3nt: TGCGCCAGCAGCCCGCGGGAGAGTCAGGGGCAGCACTATGGCTACACCTTC

v_gene: TRBV2
j_gene: TRBJ2-3
abundance: .
len: 14
d_gene: .
CDR3aa: CASSEAGGSVGQYF
CDR3nt: TGTGCCAGCAGTGAAGCGGGAGGCAGCGTCGGGCAGTATTTT

v_gene: TRBV28
j_gene: TRBJ2-1
abundance: .
len: 13
d_gene: TRBD2
CDR3aa: CASSQLATYEQFF
CDR3nt: TGTGCCAGCAGTCAACTAGCGACCTATGAGCAGTTCTTC

v_gene: TRBV4-1
j_gene: TRBJ2-3
abundance: .
len: 15
d_gene: TRBD2
CDR3aa: CASSVTSGRSDTQYF
CDR3nt: TGCGCCAGCAGCGTGACTAGCGGGAGATCAGATACGCAGTATTTT

v_gene: TRBV2
j_gene: TRBJ1-2
abundance: .
len: 15
d_gene: .
CDR3aa: CASDRSRGDSYGYTF
CDR3nt: TGTGCCAGCGACCGCAGCAGGGGCGATTCCTATGGCTACACCTTC

v_gene: TRBV28
j_gene: TRBJ1-2
abundance: .
len: 15
d_gene: .
CDR3aa: CASSLSAERDYGYTF
CDR3nt: TGTGCCAGCAGTTTATCGGCAGAGAGGGACTATGGCTACACCTTC

v_gene: TRBV27
j_gene: TRBJ2-1
abundance: .
len: 14
d_gene: .
CDR3aa: CASTPLGGRNEQFF
CDR3nt: TGTGCCAGCACCCCCCTCGGAGGCCGCAATGAGCAGTTCTTC

v_gene: TRBV5-6
j_gene: TRBJ2-1
abundance: .
len: 12
d_gene: .
CDR3aa: CASSDGDNEQFF
CDR3nt: TGTGCCAGCAGCGACGGGGACAATGAGCAGTTCTTC

v_gene: TRBV30
j_gene: TRBJ2-7
abundance: .
len: 15
d_gene: TRBD2
CDR3aa: CAWSVGTSGNYEQYF
CDR3nt: TGTGCCTGGAGTGTAGGGACTAGCGGGAACTACGAGCAGTACTTC

v_gene: TRBV7-2
j_gene: TRBJ2-7
abundance: .
len: 10
d_gene: .
CDR3aa: CASSVDPPYF
CDR3nt: TGTGCCAGCAGCGTGGACCCCCCGTACTTC

v_gene: TRBV6-5
j_gene: TRBJ2-3
abundance: .
len: 15
d_gene: .
CDR3aa: CASSYSDRYTDTQYF
CDR3nt: TGTGCCAGCAGTTACTCGGACCGATACACAGATACGCAGTATTTT

v_gene: TRBV5-5
j_gene: TRBJ2-7
abundance: .
len: 13
d_gene: .
CDR3aa: CASSYRQGYEQYF
CDR3nt: TGTGCCAGCAGCTATCGCCAGGGATACGAGCAGTACTTC

v_gene: TRBV9
j_gene: TRBJ1-4
abundance: .
len: 16
d_gene: .
CDR3aa: CASSAGSGGINEKLFF
CDR3nt: TGTGCCAGCAGCGCGGGATCTGGGGGAATTAATGAAAAACTGTTTTTT

v_gene: TRBV4-1
j_gene: TRBJ1-5
abundance: .
len: 15
d_gene: .
CDR3aa: CASSQDSVGNQPQHF
CDR3nt: TGCGCCAGCAGCCAAGATTCAGTCGGCAATCAGCCCCAGCATTTT

v_gene: TRBV13
j_gene: TRBJ2-1
abundance: few
len: 14
d_gene: .
CDR3aa: CASSSLGGGDEQFF
CDR3nt: TGTGCCAGCAGCTCCCTAGGAGGGGGGGATGAGCAGTTCTTC

v_gene: TRBV19
j_gene: TRBJ2-3
abundance: .
len: 15
d_gene: TRBD2
CDR3aa: CASSTEREVADTQYF
CDR3nt: TGTGCCAGTAGTACCGAGCGGGAGGTCGCAGATACGCAGTATTTT

v_gene: TRBV7-9
j_gene: TRBJ1-1
abundance: .
len: 15
d_gene: TRBD1
CDR3aa: CASSLEGARGTEAFF
CDR3nt: TGTGCCAGCAGCTTGGAGGGGGCGCGGGGGACTGAAGCTTTCTTT

v_gene: TRBV10-1
j_gene: TRBJ2-1
abundance: once
len: 17
d_gene: TRBD2
CDR3aa: CASSPAGGRRSYNEQFF
CDR3nt: TGCGCCAGCAGTCCAGCGGGGGGGCGTCGATCCTACAATGAGCAGTTCTTC

v_gene: TRBV5-1
j_gene: TRBJ2-7
abundance: .
len: 13
d_gene: .
CDR3aa: CASSSGQYYEQYF
CDR3nt: TGCGCCAGCAGCTCCGGACAGTACTACGAGCAGTACTTC

v_gene: TRBV28
j_gene: TRBJ1-1
abundance: .
len: 13
d_gene: .
CDR3aa: CASSPHRATEAFF
CDR3nt: TGTGCCAGCAGTCCTCACAGGGCGACTGAAGCTTTCTTT

v_gene: TRBV28
j_gene: TRBJ2-3
abundance: .
len: 16
d_gene: .
CDR3aa: CASSRVGTTSTDTQYF
CDR3nt: TGTGCCAGCAGTCGAGTGGGCACGACTAGCACAGATACGCAGTATTTT